A single sample gave rise to the 21 T cell receptor beta chains below, sequenced in a study of a mutant IDH1 vaccine in newly diagnosed glioma. Time point denoted: week 47, end of study. Vaccine doses each comprised 300 ug of mutant IDH1 20-mer peptide, with topical imiquimod. Method: immunoSEQ multiplex PCR; TCRdb's copy keeps in-frame clones and lacks some. The table has tens of thousands of clones, about three quarters seen once. These receptors' targets are unknown. The sample consisted of PBMCs, taken from a glioma patient whose treatment included an IDH1 peptide vaccine. These receptors were collected from a woman between 40 and 50 years old with glioma. Some clones in this sample may be carry-over from other donors' samples.

The genes are TRBV6-4 and TRBJ2-7, with 7 bases identical to TRBD1. Germline V CDR1 and CDR2: MRHNA, SNTAGT. The CDR3 has 15 residues. V shed 10 bases and J 2 bases; nucleotides not matched to a gene: 14. DNA for the CDR3: TGTGCCACAACCCACCCGACAGGGCCTACCTACGAGCAGTACTTC. Its translation: CATTHPTGPTYEQYF.

CDR3: CASSSIGTSGVNEQFF. The CDR3 nucleotides are TGTGCCAGCAGCTCCATAGGGACTAGCGGGGTCAATGAGCAGTTCTTC. This chain links TRBV7-6 with TRBJ2-1, with TRBD2 matching 13 bases. This CDR3 has 16 residues. Germline V gives CDR1 SGHVS, CDR2 FNYEAQ. V was pared by 4 bases and J by 6 bases, with 6 bases of the junction left unmatched.

The V gene is TRBV11-3, the J gene TRBJ1-1, with TRBD1 matching 11 bases. The ends lost 5 bases at V and 5 bases at J; junction bases unmatched: 7. Germline V gene lookup returns CDR1 SGHNT and CDR2 YENEEA. This CDR3 is built from 15 residues. CDR3 region: CASSTGQGEVTEAFF. CDR3 sequence (DNA): TGTGCCAGCAGCACGGGACAGGGGGAAGTTACTGAAGCTTTCTTT.

The chain uses TRBV18 and TRBJ1-4, with a tentative D call TRBD1 (5 bases). V was shortened by 6 bases and J by 5 bases, with 13 bases between the two germline ends. The CDR3 is 14 amino acids. CDR1 KGHSH and CDR2 LQKENI come from the germline V gene. The CDR3 reads CASSRGRKNEKLFF. CDR3 bases: TGTGCCAGCTCGCGGGGACGGAAAAATGAAAAACTGTTTTTT.

The rearrangement uses TRBV28 and TRBJ1-5, with D possibly matching TRBD1 (6 bases). The germline V gene encodes CDR1 MDHEN and CDR2 SYDVKM. CDR3 length: 14 amino acids. With 5 bases removed from V and 3 bases from J, the gap between germline ends came to 11 bases. CDR3 sequence: CASSRDRHNQPQHF. In nucleotides, the CDR3 is TGTGCCAGCAGTCGCGACAGGCACAATCAGCCCCAGCATTTT. Supplemented by reference TRBV28 and TRBJ1-5, the full variable domain reads DVKVTQSSRYLVKRTGEKVFLECVQDMDHENMFWYRQDPGLGLRLIYFSYDVKMKEKGDIPEGYSVSREKKERFSLILESASTNQTSMYLCASSRDRHNQPQHFGDGTRLSIL.

The chain joins TRBV5-1 to TRBJ2-1; no reliable D call. The CDR3 has 12 amino acids. The germline gives CDR1 SGHRS, CDR2 YFSETQ. V lost 2 bases and J 4 bases, leaving 4 bases between the germline ends. As DNA, the CDR3 is TGCGCCAGCAGCTTCATGTACAATGAGCAGTTCTTC. Its protein is CASSFMYNEQFF. Full variable domain (outside the CDR3, taken from reference TRBV5-1 and TRBJ2-1): KAGVTQTPRYLIKTRGQQVTLSCSPISGHRSVSWYQQTPGQGLQFLFEYFSETQRNKGNFPGRFSGRQFSNSRSEMNVSTLELGDSALYLCASSFMYNEQFFGPGTRLTVL.

V usage is TRBV5-5 and J usage is TRBJ1-5, with unresolved D. Trimming shortened V by 4 bases and J by 0 bases, and 5 bases separated the two germline ends. The germline CDR1 and CDR2 sequences are SGHKS and YYEKEE (reference sequence). The length of the CDR3 is 13 residues. The CDR3 sequence: CASSPLSNQPQHF. In DNA form, the CDR3 reads TGTGCCAGCAGCCCACTTAGCAATCAGCCCCAGCATTTT.

This sequence joins TRBV25-1 and TRBJ1-4; possible D gene TRBD1, 6 bases. V gave up 9 bases and J gave up 5 bases, with 16 bases separating them. The CDR3 has 14 residues. CDR1 and CDR2 (germline): MGHDK, SYGVNS. Here the CDR3 reads CASSAGTSNEKLFF. CDR3 sequence (DNA): TGTGCCAGTAGCGCCGGGACATCGAATGAAAAACTGTTTTTT.

This clone was seen only once. The genes are TRBV4-1 and TRBJ2-3; 9 bases line up with TRBD2. CDR3 length: 18 amino acids. Trimming removed 0 bases from V and 6 bases from J; junction bases left unmatched: 13. Germline V gene lookup returns CDR1 MGHRA and CDR2 YSYEKL. The CDR3 protein is CASSQDSKASGIRDTQYF. CDR3 nucleotides: TGCGCCAGCAGCCAAGATAGTAAGGCTAGCGGGATAAGGGATACGCAGTATTTT.

This chain uses TRBV15 with TRBJ2-5, with 9 positions matching TRBD1. The J segment lost 3 bases and the V segment lost 0 bases, leaving 2 bases of the junction unmatched. This CDR3 has 15 amino acids. CDR1 is LNHNV and CDR2 is YYDKDF in the germline V gene (reference sequence). CDR3 nucleotides: TGTGCCACCAGCAGAGATGGGGACAGGGAAGAGACCCAGTACTTC. Its translation: CATSRDGDREETQYF.

V and J are TRBV18 and TRBJ1-2; tentatively, D is TRBD1 (6 bases). Per the germline V gene, CDR1 is KGHSH and CDR2 is LQKENI. The CDR3 has 14 amino acids. Deletions cut 0 bases from V and 7 bases from J, with 12 bases between. The chain's CDR3 is CASSPPRGHTGYTF. CDR3 DNA: TGTGCCAGCTCACCACCGCGGGGACATACTGGCTACACCTTC.

The gene calls are TRBV29-1 and TRBJ2-1; 14 bases are shared with TRBD2. Germline lookup yields CDR1 SQVTM and CDR2 ANQGSEA. The CDR3 runs 14 residues. The V segment lost 3 bases and the J segment 7 bases; nucleotides outside the gene matches: 2. The CDR3 sequence: CSVDGTSGGNEQFF. The CDR3 DNA follows: TGCAGCGTTGACGGGACTAGCGGGGGAAATGAGCAGTTCTTC.

The rearrangement uses TRBV18 and TRBJ1-2, with 7 bases aligning to TRBD1. The germline CDR1 and CDR2 sequences are KGHSH and LQKENI. Trimming removed 4 bases from V and 2 bases from J; junction bases left unmatched: 13. The CDR3 runs to 17 residues. Here the CDR3 reads CASSLLRSYRGNYGYTF. The CDR3 DNA is TGTGCCAGCTCACTATTAAGGTCCTACAGGGGCAACTATGGCTACACCTTC.

V gene TRBV4-2 combines with J gene TRBJ2-7; D is unresolved. V was pared by 1 base and J by 2 bases, with 6 bases between. This CDR3 region has 13 residues. Germline loops: CDR1 LGHNA, CDR2 YNFKEQ. CDR3 in DNA: TGTGCCAGCAGCCAAGCGGAGACCTACGAGCAGTACTTC. This encodes CASSQAETYEQYF.

The CDR3 nucleotides are TGTGCCAGCAGCTCGCCGAGGGCGGTCGAACACACCTTC. Encoded protein: CASSSPRAVEHTF. The chain combines TRBV7-8 with TRBJ1-2, with no clear D. V lost 4 bases to trimming and J lost 12 bases, with 18 bases between them. The CDR3 spans 13 residues. Per germline, CDR1 SGHVS and CDR2 FQNEAQ.

The V and J genes are TRBV6-1 and TRBJ1-6; D possibly corresponds to TRBD1 (5 bases). This CDR3 is 14 amino acids long. The germline V and J ends were trimmed by 3 bases and 11 bases, with 14 bases remaining between them. Germline V gives CDR1 MNHNS, CDR2 SASEGT. CDR3 sequence (DNA): TGTGCCAGCAGTGAGCCGGGACGGACACCACCCCTCCACTTT. Protein: CASSEPGRTPPLHF.

The chain has TRBV2 and TRBJ2-2, with 8 bases that match TRBD2. After removal of 3 bases from V and 2 bases from J, the junction contained 8 bases not matched to a gene. Germline V gene lookup returns CDR1 SNHLY and CDR2 FYNNEI. The CDR3 runs to 17 residues. The CDR3 region is CASSEGGLVPNTGELFF. The CDR3 DNA reads as TGTGCCAGCAGTGAGGGGGGACTAGTCCCCAACACCGGGGAGCTGTTTTTT.

V usage is TRBV19 and J usage is TRBJ1-2; D is unresolved. The V end lost 3 bases, the J end lost 4 bases, and 9 bases lay between the germline ends. The CDR3 runs 13 residues. CDR1 LNHDA and CDR2 SQIVND come from the germline V gene (reference sequence). In DNA form, the CDR3 reads TGTGCCAGTAGTATGTTAGGGATCTATGGCTACACCTTC. It codes for CASSMLGIYGYTF.

The chain joins TRBV23-1 to TRBJ2-5, with a weak D call TRBD1 (5 bases). TRBV23-1 is reported as an ORF; its role is uncertain. The CDR3 consists of 15 residues. Deletions cut 2 bases from V and 5 bases from J, with 15 bases between. The CDR3 protein is CASSQGKGCWETQYF. The CDR3 bases are TGCGCCAGCAGTCAAGGCAAGGGGTGTTGGGAGACCCAGTACTTC.

This chain links TRBV6-1 with TRBJ1-4, with 8 bases that match TRBD1. CDR3 length: 16 residues. Germline CDR1 MNHNS, CDR2 SASEGT. The J segment lost 6 bases and the V segment lost 2 bases, leaving 8 bases of the junction unmatched. DNA for the CDR3: TGTGCCAGCAGTGAACCACGGGCAGGGGGCTATGAAAAACTGTTTTTT. Protein product: CASSEPRAGGYEKLFF.

This chain uses TRBV6-1 with TRBJ2-3; 7 bases match TRBD1. V shed 5 bases and J 2 bases; nucleotides not matched to a gene: 7. CDR1 is MNHNS and CDR2 is SASEGT in the germline V gene. CDR3 size: 15 residues. The CDR3 here is CASSTDRVHTDTQYF. CDR3 sequence (DNA): TGTGCCAGCAGTACCGACAGGGTCCACACAGATACGCAGTATTTT.